The 28 T cell receptor beta chains listed next were all sequenced from one sample in a study of technical replicates of blood from several donors. Assay: immunoSEQ multiplex PCR; the TCRdb copy retains only in-frame clones and omits some. The data contain about 75,000 clones, 95% to 98% of them singletons. Sequences were obtained from T cells isolated from PBMCs. These receptors all come from a human donor in good health.

The chain is built from TRBV6-1 and TRBJ1-4; D is unclear. Germline V lookup: CDR1 MNHNS, CDR2 SASEGT. The CDR3 runs to 13 residues. V dropped 5 bases and J dropped 6 bases, with 10 bases sitting between them. CDR3 sequence: CASSFSPHEKLFF. CDR3 DNA: TGTGCCAGCAGTTTCAGTCCCCATGAAAAACTGTTTTTT.

The rearrangement uses TRBV5-5 and TRBJ1-1, with a possible D match to TRBD1 (5 bases). This CDR3 has 14 residues. The V gene lost 4 bases and the J gene lost 5 bases, with 15 bases spanning the gap. The germline CDR1 and CDR2 sequences are SGHKS and YYEKEE (reference sequence). CDR3 sequence reads: CASSGDRRKTEAFF. The CDR3 coding sequence is TGTGCCAGCAGCGGTGACAGACGGAAGACTGAAGCTTTCTTT.

V usage is TRBV5-1 and J usage is TRBJ1-1; TRBD1 aligns across 7 bases. This CDR3 contains 16 residues. With 2 bases clipped from V and 3 bases from J, the junction kept 10 bases outside the gene matches. Germline CDR1 SGHRS, CDR2 YFSETQ. CDR3 DNA: TGCGCCAGCAGCTTAGATGAGGGGGCGTCCTACACTGAAGCTTTCTTT. It translates to CASSLDEGASYTEAFF.

The chain links TRBV2 to TRBJ2-2; 8 bases line up with TRBD2. The CDR3 sequence is 14 residues long. The V and J ends lost 6 bases and 6 bases, in that order; junction bases with no gene match: 6. Germline V gene lookup returns CDR1 SNHLY and CDR2 FYNNEI. The CDR3 protein is CASRVLAVPGELFF. The CDR3, as DNA: TGTGCCAGCAGAGTACTAGCGGTCCCCGGGGAGCTGTTTTTT.

The chain combines TRBV4-1 with TRBJ2-7; D call uncertain. Trimming removed 0 bases from V and 3 bases from J, with 6 bases in between. The CDR3 contains 13 residues. Germline V gene lookup returns CDR1 MGHRA and CDR2 YSYEKL. DNA for the CDR3: TGCGCCAGCAGCCAAGACACTGACTACGAGCAGTACTTC. Amino acid sequence: CASSQDTDYEQYF.

CDR3: CASSLRGGGEARSTQYF. In DNA, the CDR3 is TGTGCCAGCAGCTTGAGAGGGGGCGGTGAGGCCAGGAGTACGCAGTATTTT. The chain joins TRBV11-2 to TRBJ2-3; 7 bases match TRBD1. Germline CDR1 and CDR2: SGHAT and FQNNGV. V dropped 3 bases and J dropped 8; count of bases not matched to a gene: 17. There are 17 residues in the CDR3.

This chain links TRBV9 with TRBJ1-3; 7 bases are shared with TRBD1. CDR3 length: 14 amino acids. Germline assignment: CDR1 SGDLS and CDR2 YYNGEE. J lost 2 bases, V lost 3 bases, and 2 bases had no gene match. The CDR3 DNA reads TGTGCCAGCAGCGGAGACAGGGCTGGAAACACCATATATTTT. Its translation: CASSGDRAGNTIYF.

This sequence joins TRBV9 and TRBJ2-1, with 9 bases fitting TRBD1. The CDR3 has 16 residues. CDR1 is SGDLS, CDR2 YYNGEE, per germline. Trimming cost V 0 bases and J 2 bases; bases outside gene matches: 3. The CDR3 region is CASSVARTGAYNEQFF. CDR3 nucleotides: TGTGCCAGCAGCGTAGCTAGGACAGGGGCCTACAATGAGCAGTTCTTC.

The chain is built from TRBV27 and TRBJ2-1, with 10 bases identical to TRBD2. Germline trimming cut 5 bases from V and 2 bases from J; bases unmatched to any gene: 6. Germline V lookup: CDR1 MNHEY, CDR2 SMNVEV (reference sequence). The CDR3 covers 16 residues. As DNA, the CDR3 is TGTGCCAGCAGTCACAGCGGGGGGGCTACCTACAATGAGCAGTTCTTC. Translated: CASSHSGGATYNEQFF.

V is TRBV7-9 and J is TRBJ2-7; 8 bases line up with TRBD2. The ends lost 0 bases at V and 7 bases at J; junction bases unmatched: 14. Germline loops: CDR1 SEHNR, CDR2 FQNEAQ (reference sequence). The CDR3 is 17 residues long. Here the CDR3 reads CASSLAPSGGAALEQYF. The CDR3 bases are TGTGCCAGCAGCTTAGCGCCCTCGGGAGGGGCGGCTTTGGAGCAGTACTTC.

This rearrangement joins TRBV11-2 to TRBJ2-1; 8 bases are shared with TRBD2. The V gene end was trimmed by 0 bases and the J gene end by 2 bases; junction bases not matched to a gene: 9. Germline loops: CDR1 SGHAT, CDR2 FQNNGV. The CDR3 runs to 18 residues. CDR3: CASSLDFWREVTYNEQFF. In DNA form, the CDR3 reads TGTGCCAGCAGCTTAGATTTCTGGCGGGAGGTCACCTACAATGAGCAGTTCTTC.

The rearrangement joins TRBV10-2 to TRBJ2-3, with D hard to call. V was pared by 3 bases and J by 0 bases, with 7 bases between. CDR1 and CDR2 (germline): WSHSY, SAAADI. The CDR3 spans 14 residues. DNA for the CDR3: TGCGCCAGCAGTGAACATGCTAGCACAGATACGCAGTATTTT. Its protein is CASSEHASTDTQYF.

The chain links TRBV28 to TRBJ2-1; TRBD2 agrees at 9 bases. With V trimmed by 2 bases and J by 7 bases, 15 bases remained unmatched. This CDR3 spans 18 amino acids. Per germline, CDR1 MDHEN and CDR2 SYDVKM. DNA of the CDR3: TGTGCCAGCAGTTTAAGCGGGTTGGGGCGGGAGGGGAAAAATGAGCAGTTCTTC. Translation gives CASSLSGLGREGKNEQFF. Using reference TRBV28 and TRBJ2-1 for the parts outside the CDR3, the full variable domain is DVKVTQSSRYLVKRTGEKVFLECVQDMDHENMFWYRQDPGLGLRLIYFSYDVKMKEKGDIPEGYSVSREKKERFSLILESASTNQTSMYLCASSLSGLGREGKNEQFFGPGTRLTVL.

The chain links TRBV2 to TRBJ2-3; D call uncertain. Trimming pared 9 bases from V and 0 bases from J, leaving 13 bases between. CDR1 is SNHLY, CDR2 FYNNEI, per germline. The CDR3 runs to 14 residues. CDR3 region: CASSPWSSTDTQYF. The CDR3 DNA reads TGTGCCAGTAGCCCCTGGTCGAGCACAGATACGCAGTATTTT.

This chain connects TRBV9 to TRBJ2-2; a possible D gene is TRBD1 (6 bases). V lost 1 base to trimming and J lost 0 bases, with 16 bases between them. The CDR3 sequence is 18 residues long. Germline V gene lookup returns CDR1 SGDLS and CDR2 YYNGEE. CDR3 sequence (DNA): TGTGCCAGCAGCGTATTCCGACTCGGGACACCGAACACCGGGGAGCTGTTTTTT. It yields the protein CASSVFRLGTPNTGELFF.

The gene calls are TRBV28 and TRBJ1-4; D perhaps matches TRBD1 (6 bases). Between the trimmed V and J ends, which lost 5 bases and 8 bases, there was a span of 18 bases. CDR1 and CDR2 (germline): MDHEN, SYDVKM. The CDR3 is made up of 15 amino acids. The CDR3, as DNA: TGTGCCAGCAGTCCCCCCGAGGACAGACCCGAAAAACTGTTTTTT. Protein product: CASSPPEDRPEKLFF.

The V gene is TRBV27, the J gene TRBJ2-1; 9 bases align to TRBD1. The CDR3 contains 15 residues. Germline V gene data show CDR1 as MNHEY and CDR2 as SMNVEV (reference sequence). V was pared by 5 bases and J by 4 bases, with 6 bases of the junction left unmatched. CDR3 bases: TGTGCCAGCAGTCCGGGGACAGGGACATACAATGAGCAGTTCTTC. This gives the protein CASSPGTGTYNEQFF.

Here the CDR3 reads CASSLPLSPGRAAPQHF. The CDR3 coding sequence is TGTGCCAGCAGTTTACCCTTGTCCCCAGGGCGAGCAGCGCCCCAGCATTTT. The V call is TRBV28, the J call TRBJ1-5, with D perhaps matching TRBD1 (5 bases). CDR1 is MDHEN and CDR2 is SYDVKM in the germline V gene. V lost 2 bases and J lost 9, with 23 bases in between. CDR3 length equals 17 residues.

The chain carries TRBV5-6 and TRBJ2-7; TRBD2 aligns across 11 bases. Germline V gives CDR1 SGHDT, CDR2 YYEEEE. The CDR3 extends over 19 amino acids. With V trimmed by 0 bases and J by 0 bases, 11 bases remained unmatched. The CDR3: CASSLVAETSGASSYEQYF. CDR3 bases: TGTGCCAGCAGCTTGGTCGCTGAGACTAGCGGGGCCAGCTCCTACGAGCAGTACTTC.

CDR3 coding DNA: TGCGCCAGCAGCCAAGATCCCCCGACAGGGGTCAACTACGAGCAGTACTTC. Translated, it gives CASSQDPPTGVNYEQYF. The chain is built from TRBV4-1 and TRBJ2-7; 8 bases match TRBD1. The CDR3 loop spans 17 amino acids. The germline V gene has CDR1 MGHRA and CDR2 YSYEKL. J gave up 3 bases and V 0 bases, and 10 bases lay outside the gene matches.

The CDR3 protein is CASSPRQTRSGNTIYF. CDR3 in DNA: TGTGCCAGCTCTCCTCGACAGACCAGATCTGGAAACACCATATATTTT. V usage is TRBV18 and J usage is TRBJ1-3; D may be TRBD1 (5 bases). The CDR3 consists of 16 residues. CDR1 and CDR2 from the germline V gene are KGHSH and LQKENI. Trimming removed 6 bases at V and 1 base at J, with 16 bases between.

The gene calls are TRBV28 and TRBJ2-7; 8 bases agree with TRBD2. J gave up 0 bases and V 4 bases, and 5 bases lay outside the gene matches. The germline V gene has CDR1 MDHEN and CDR2 SYDVKM. This CDR3 is 15 amino acids long. The CDR3 DNA follows: TGTGCCAGCAGTTCCCGACTAGCGCTCTCCTACGAGCAGTACTTC. Residues: CASSSRLALSYEQYF. Supplemented by reference TRBV28 and TRBJ2-7, the full variable domain reads DVKVTQSSRYLVKRTGEKVFLECVQDMDHENMFWYRQDPGLGLRLIYFSYDVKMKEKGDIPEGYSVSREKKERFSLILESASTNQTSMYLCASSSRLALSYEQYFGPGTRLTVT.

CDR3 protein: CSVFSPPRGTQYF. The CDR3, as DNA: TGCAGCGTTTTTAGTCCTCCCAGGGGTACGCAGTATTTT. The J gene is TRBJ2-3, the V gene TRBV29-1; D is possibly TRBD1 (6 bases). Germline V gene data show CDR1 as SQVTM and CDR2 as ANQGSEA. The CDR3 is made up of 13 amino acids. Trimming stripped 5 bases from V and 8 bases from J, with 17 bases between.

This chain connects TRBV28 to TRBJ2-7; no firm D call. V dropped 6 bases and J dropped 0 bases, with 12 bases sitting between them. The length of the CDR3 is 14 residues. Germline V CDR1 and CDR2: MDHEN, SYDVKM. For the CDR3, the DNA is TGTGCCAGCAGCATGGTGCACAGCTCCTACGAGCAGTACTTC. This encodes CASSMVHSSYEQYF.

This chain connects TRBV27 to TRBJ1-4; D not certain. The germline CDR1 and CDR2 sequences are MNHEY and SMNVEV (reference sequence). V was shortened by 5 bases and J by 7 bases, with 17 bases between the two germline ends. The CDR3 sequence is 15 residues long. As DNA, the CDR3 is TGTGCCAGCAGTCCCGAGGGAAGGAGTAGTGAAAAACTGTTTTTT. Its protein product is CASSPEGRSSEKLFF.

The chain is built from TRBV2 and TRBJ1-5; D not certain. This CDR3 region has 13 residues. CDR1 is SNHLY, CDR2 FYNNEI, per germline. V was trimmed by 8 bases and J by 7 bases, leaving 15 bases between them. CDR3 in DNA: TGTGCCAGCGGTTTACAGACGGCCCAGCCCCAGCATTTT. This encodes CASGLQTAQPQHF.

A note on this clone: An end of the junction differs from the germline gene, which may be a read error. This chain uses TRBV11-1 with TRBJ2-2, with 9 bases fitting TRBD1. Germline V lookup: CDR1 SGHAT, CDR2 FQDESV (reference sequence). The CDR3 is made up of 17 amino acids. CDR3 sequence: CASSFLTGGTNTGELFF. CDR3 coding DNA: TGTGCCAGCAGCTTCTTGACAGGGGGTACGAATACCGGGGAGCTGTTTTTT.

This chain links TRBV19 with TRBJ2-7; perhaps TRBD1 as D (6 bases). V was pared by 5 bases and J by 0 bases, with 17 bases between. The CDR3 is made up of 16 amino acids. Germline values: CDR1 LNHDA, CDR2 SQIVND (reference sequence). In nucleotides, the CDR3 is TGTGCCAGTAGTCCCGGTGGGGGACACTTCTCCTACGAGCAGTACTTC. Protein product: CASSPGGGHFSYEQYF.